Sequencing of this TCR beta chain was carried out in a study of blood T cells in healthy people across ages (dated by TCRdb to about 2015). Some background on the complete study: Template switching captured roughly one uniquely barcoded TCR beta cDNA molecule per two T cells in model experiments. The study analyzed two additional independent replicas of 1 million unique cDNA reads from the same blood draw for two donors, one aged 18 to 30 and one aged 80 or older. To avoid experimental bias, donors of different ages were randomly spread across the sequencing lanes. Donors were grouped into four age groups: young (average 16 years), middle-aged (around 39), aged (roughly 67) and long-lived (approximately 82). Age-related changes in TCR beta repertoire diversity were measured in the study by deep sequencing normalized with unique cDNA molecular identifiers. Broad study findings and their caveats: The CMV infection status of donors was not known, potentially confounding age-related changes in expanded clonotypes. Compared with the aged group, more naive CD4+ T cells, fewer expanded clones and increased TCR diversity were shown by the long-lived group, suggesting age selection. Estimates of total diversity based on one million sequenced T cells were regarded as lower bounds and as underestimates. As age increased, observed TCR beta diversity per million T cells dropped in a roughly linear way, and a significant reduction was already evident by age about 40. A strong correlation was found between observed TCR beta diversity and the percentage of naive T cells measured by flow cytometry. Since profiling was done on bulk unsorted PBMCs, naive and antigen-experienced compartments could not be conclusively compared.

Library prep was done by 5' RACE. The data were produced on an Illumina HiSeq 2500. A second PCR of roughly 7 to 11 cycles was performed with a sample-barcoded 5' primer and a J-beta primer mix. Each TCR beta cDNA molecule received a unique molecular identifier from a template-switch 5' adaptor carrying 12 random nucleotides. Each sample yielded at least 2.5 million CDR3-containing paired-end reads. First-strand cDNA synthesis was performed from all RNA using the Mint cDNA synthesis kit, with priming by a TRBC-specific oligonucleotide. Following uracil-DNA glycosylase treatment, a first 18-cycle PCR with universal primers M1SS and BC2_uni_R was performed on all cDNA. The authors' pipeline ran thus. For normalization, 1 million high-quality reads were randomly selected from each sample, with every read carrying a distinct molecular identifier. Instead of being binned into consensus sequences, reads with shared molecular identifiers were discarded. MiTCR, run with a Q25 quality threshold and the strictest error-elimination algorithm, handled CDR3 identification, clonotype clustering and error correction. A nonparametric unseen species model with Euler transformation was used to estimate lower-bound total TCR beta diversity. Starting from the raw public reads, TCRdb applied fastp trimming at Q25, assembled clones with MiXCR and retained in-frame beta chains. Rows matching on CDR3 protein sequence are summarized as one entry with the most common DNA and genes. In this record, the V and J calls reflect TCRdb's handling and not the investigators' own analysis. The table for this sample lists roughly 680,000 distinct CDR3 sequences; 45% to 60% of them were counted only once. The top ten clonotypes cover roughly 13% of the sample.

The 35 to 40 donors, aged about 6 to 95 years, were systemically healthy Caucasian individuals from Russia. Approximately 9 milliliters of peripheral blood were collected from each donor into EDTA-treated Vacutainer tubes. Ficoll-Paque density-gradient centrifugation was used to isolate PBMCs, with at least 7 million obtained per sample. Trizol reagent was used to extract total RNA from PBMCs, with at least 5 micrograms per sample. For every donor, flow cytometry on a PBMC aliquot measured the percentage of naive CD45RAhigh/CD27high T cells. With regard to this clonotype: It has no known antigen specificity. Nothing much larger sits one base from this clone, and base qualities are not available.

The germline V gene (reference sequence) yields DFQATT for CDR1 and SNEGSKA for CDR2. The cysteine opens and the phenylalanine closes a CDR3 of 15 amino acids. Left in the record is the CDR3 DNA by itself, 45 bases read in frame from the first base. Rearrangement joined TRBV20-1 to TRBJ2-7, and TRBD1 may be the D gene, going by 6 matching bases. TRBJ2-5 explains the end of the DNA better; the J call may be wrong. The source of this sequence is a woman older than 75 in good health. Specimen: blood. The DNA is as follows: TGCAGTGCTAGAGGGCCCGATGGGGGCGGGGAGACCCAGTACTTC. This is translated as CSARGPDGGGETQYF.